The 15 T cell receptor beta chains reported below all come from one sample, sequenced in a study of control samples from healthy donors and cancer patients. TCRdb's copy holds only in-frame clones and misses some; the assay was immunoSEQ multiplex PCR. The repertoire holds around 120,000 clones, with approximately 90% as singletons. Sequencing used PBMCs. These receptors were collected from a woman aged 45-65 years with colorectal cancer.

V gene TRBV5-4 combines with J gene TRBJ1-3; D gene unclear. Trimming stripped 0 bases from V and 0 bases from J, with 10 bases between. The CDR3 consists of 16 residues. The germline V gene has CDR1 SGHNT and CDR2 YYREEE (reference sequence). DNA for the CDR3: TGTGCCAGCAGCTTGGCAAACACCCGCTCTGGAAACACCATATATTTT. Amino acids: CASSLANTRSGNTIYF.

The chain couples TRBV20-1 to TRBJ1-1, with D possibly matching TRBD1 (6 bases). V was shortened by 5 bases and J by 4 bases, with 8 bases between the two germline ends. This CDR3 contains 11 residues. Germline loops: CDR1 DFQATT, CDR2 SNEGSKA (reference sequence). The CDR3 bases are TGCAGTGCTTCGACAGGCACTGAAGCTTTCTTT. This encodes CSASTGTEAFF.

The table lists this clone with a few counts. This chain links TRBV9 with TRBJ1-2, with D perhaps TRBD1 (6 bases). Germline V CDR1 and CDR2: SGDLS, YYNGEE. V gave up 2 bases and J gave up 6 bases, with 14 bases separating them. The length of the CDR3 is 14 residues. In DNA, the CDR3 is TGTGCCAGCAGCGTCCGGGACATCTCGGATGGCTACACCTTC. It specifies CASSVRDISDGYTF.

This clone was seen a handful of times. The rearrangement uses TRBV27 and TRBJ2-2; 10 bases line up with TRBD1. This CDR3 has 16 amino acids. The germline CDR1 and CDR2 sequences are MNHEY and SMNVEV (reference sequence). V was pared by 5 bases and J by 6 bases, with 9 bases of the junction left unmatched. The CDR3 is CASSPAGQGIAGELFF. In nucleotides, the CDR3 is TGTGCCAGCAGTCCTGCGGGACAGGGGATCGCCGGGGAGCTGTTTTTT.

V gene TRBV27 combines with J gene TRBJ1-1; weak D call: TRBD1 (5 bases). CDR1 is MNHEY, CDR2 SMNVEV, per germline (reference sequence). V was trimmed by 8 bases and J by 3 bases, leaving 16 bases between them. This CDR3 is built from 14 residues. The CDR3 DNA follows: TGTGCCAGCGGCGCACTGGGGGGAGACACTGAAGCTTTCTTT. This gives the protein CASGALGGDTEAFF.

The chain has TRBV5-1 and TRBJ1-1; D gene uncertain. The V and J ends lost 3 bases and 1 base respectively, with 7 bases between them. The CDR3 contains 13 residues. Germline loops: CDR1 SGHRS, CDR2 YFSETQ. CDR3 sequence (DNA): TGCGCCAGCAGCTCGACGGGGAACACTGAAGCTTTCTTT. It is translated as CASSSTGNTEAFF.

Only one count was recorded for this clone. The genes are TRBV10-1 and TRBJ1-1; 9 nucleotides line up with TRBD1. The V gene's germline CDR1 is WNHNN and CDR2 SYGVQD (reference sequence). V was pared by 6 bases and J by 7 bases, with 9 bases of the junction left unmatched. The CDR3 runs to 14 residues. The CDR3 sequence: CASRPDRGQGEAFF. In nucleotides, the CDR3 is TGCGCCAGCAGACCGGACAGGGGACAGGGTGAAGCTTTCTTT.

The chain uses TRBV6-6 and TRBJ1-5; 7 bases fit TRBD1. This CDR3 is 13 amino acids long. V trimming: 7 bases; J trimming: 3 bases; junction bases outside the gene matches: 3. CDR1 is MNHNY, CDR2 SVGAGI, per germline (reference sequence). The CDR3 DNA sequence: TGTGCCAGCACCAGGGGGGACAATCAGCCCCAGCATTTT. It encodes CASTRGDNQPQHF.

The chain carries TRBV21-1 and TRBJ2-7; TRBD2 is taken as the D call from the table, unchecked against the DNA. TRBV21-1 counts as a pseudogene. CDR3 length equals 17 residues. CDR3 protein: CASSRAHRGALFYEQYF. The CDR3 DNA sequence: TGTGCCAGCAGCAGGGCGCATCGGGGGGCCCTTTTCTACGAGCAGTACTTC.

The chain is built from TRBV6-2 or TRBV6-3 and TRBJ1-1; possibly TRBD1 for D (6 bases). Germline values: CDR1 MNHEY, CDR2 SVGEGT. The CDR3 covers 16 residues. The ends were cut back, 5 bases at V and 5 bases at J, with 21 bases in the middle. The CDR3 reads CASSTFPRGEGTEAFF. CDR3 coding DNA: TGTGCCAGCAGTACATTCCCCAGGGGCGAGGGGACTGAAGCTTTCTTT.

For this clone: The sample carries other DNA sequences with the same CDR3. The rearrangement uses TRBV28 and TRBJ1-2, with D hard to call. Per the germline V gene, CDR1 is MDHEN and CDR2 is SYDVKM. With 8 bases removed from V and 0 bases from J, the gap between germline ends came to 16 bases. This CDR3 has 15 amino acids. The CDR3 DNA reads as TGTGCCAGCTCCTCCCCGAGGGTCGCTAACTATGGCTACACCTTC. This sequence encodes CASSSPRVANYGYTF.

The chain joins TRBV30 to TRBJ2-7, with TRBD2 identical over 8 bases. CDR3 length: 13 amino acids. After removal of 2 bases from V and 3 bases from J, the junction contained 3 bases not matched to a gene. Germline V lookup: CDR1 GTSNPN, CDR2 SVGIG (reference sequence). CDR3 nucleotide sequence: TGTGCCTGGAGTAGTGGGACTAGCTACGAGCAGTACTTC. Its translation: CAWSSGTSYEQYF.

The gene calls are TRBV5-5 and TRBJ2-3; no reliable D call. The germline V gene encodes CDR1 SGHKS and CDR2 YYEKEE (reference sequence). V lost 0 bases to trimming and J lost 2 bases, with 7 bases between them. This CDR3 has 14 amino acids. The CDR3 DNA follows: TGTGCCAGCAGCTTGGCGCAGTTCACAGATACGCAGTATTTT. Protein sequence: CASSLAQFTDTQYF. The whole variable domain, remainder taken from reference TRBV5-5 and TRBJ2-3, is DAGVTQSPTHLIKTRGQQVTLRCSPISGHKSVSWYQQVLGQGPQFIFQYYEKEERGRGNFPDRFSARQFPNYSSELNVNALLLGDSALYLCASSLAQFTDTQYFGPGTRLTVL.

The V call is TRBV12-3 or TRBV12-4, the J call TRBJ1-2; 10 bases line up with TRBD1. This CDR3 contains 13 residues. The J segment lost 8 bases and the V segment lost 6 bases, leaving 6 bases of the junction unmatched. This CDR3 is CASSRGTGEGYTF. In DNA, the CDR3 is TGTGCCAGCAGCAGAGGGACAGGGGAAGGCTACACCTTC.

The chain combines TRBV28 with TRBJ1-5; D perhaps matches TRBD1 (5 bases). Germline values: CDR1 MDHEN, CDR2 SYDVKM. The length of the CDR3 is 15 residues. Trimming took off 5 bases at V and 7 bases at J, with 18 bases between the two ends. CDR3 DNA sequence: TGTGCCAGCAGTGAAATTCTCCAGCGGGGGCAGCCCCAGCATTTT. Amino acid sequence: CASSEILQRGQPQHF.